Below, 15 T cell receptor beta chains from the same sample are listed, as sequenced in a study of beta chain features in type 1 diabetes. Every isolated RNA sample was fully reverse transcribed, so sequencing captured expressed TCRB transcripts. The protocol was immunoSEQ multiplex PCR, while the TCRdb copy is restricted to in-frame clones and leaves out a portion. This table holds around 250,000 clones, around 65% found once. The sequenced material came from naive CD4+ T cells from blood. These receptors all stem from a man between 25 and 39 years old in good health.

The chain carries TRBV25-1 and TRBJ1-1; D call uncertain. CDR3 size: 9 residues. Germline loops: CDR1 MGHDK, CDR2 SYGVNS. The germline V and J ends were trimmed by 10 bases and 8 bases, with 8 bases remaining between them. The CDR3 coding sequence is TGTGCCAAGACCGGGGAAGCTTTCTTT. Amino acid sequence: CAKTGEAFF. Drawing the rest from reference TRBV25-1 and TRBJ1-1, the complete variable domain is EADIYQTPRYLVIGTGKKITLECSQTMGHDKMYWYQQDPGMELHLIHYSYGVNSTEKGDLSSESTVSRIRTEHFPLTLESARPSHTSQYLCAKTGEAFFGQGTRLTVV.

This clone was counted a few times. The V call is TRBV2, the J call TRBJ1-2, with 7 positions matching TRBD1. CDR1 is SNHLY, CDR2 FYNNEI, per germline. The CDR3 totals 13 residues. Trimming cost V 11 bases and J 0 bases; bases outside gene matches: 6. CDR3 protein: CAGGTGANYGYTF. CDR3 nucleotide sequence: TGTGCCGGCGGAACAGGGGCTAACTATGGCTACACCTTC.

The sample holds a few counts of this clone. The CDR3, as DNA: TGCAGCGGCGCAGGGGGAGAGACCCAGTACTTC. Translating gives CSGAGGETQYF. The rearrangement uses TRBV29-1 and TRBJ2-5, with 7 bases fitting TRBD1. Germline V lookup: CDR1 SQVTM, CDR2 ANQGSEA. Trimming at V came to 7 bases and at J to 4 bases, leaving 3 bases not matched to a gene. This CDR3 region has 11 residues. Variable domain in full (rest from reference TRBV29-1 and TRBJ2-5): SAVISQKPSRDICQRGTSLTIQCQVDSQVTMMFWYRQQPGQSLTLIATANQGSEATYESGFVIDKFPISRPNLTFSTLTVSNMSPEDSSIYLCSGAGGETQYFGPGTRLLVL.

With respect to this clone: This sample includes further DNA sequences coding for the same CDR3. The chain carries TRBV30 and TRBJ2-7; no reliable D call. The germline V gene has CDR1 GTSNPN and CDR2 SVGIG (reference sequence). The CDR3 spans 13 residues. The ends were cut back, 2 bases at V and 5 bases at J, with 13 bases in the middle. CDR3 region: CAWSSGTLNEQYF. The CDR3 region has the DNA TGTGCCTGGAGTTCAGGAACTCTCAACGAGCAGTACTTC.

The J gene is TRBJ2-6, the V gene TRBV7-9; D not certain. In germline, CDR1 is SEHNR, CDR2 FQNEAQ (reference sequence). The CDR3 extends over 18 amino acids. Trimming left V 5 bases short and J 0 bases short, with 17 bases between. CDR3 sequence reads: CASSRLLGSSSGANVLTF. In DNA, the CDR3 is TGTGCCAGCAGCCGCCTTTTGGGTTCCAGCTCTGGGGCCAACGTCCTGACTTTC.

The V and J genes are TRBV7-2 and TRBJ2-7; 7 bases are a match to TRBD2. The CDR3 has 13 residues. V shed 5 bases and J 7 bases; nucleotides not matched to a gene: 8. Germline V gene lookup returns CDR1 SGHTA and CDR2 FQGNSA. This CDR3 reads CASSQGLGEEQYF. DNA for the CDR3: TGTGCCAGCAGCCAAGGACTAGGGGAAGAGCAGTACTTC.

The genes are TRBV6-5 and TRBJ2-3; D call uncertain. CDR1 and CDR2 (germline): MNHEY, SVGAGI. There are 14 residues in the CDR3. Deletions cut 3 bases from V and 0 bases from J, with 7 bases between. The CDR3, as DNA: TGTGCCAGCAGTTATTCTTATAGCACAGATACGCAGTATTTT. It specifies CASSYSYSTDTQYF.

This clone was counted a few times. This chain's CDR3 is CSARGDRSSYEQYF. Here the CDR3 DNA reads TGCAGCGCTAGGGGGGACAGGAGCTCCTACGAGCAGTACTTC. This chain joins TRBV29-1 and TRBJ2-7, with 8 bases that match TRBD1. The V gene's germline CDR1 is SQVTM and CDR2 ANQGSEA. The CDR3 covers 14 residues. The V segment lost 7 bases and the J segment 0 bases; nucleotides outside the gene matches: 8.

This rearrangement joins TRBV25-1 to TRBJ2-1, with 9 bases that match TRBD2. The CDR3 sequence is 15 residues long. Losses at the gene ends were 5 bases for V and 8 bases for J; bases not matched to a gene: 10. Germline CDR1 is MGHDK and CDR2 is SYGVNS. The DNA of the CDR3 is TGTGCCAGCAGTCTGGGAGTAGCGGGAGCCGATGAGCAGTTCTTC. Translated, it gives CASSLGVAGADEQFF.

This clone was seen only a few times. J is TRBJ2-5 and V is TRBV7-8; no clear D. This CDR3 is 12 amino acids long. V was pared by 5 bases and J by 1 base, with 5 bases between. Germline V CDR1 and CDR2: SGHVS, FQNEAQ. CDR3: CASSRVQETQYF. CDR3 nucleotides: TGTGCCAGCAGCCGGGTCCAAGAGACCCAGTACTTC.

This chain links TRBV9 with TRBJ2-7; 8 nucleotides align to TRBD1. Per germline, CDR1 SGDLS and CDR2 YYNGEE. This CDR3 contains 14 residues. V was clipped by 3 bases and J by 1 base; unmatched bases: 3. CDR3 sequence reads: CASSDGQGSYEQYF. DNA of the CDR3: TGTGCCAGCAGCGATGGACAGGGTTCCTACGAGCAGTACTTC.

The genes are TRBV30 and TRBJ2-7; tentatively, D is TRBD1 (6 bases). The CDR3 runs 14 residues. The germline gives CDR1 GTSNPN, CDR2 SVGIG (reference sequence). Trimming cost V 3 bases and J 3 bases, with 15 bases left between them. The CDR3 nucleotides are TGTGCCTGGAGAGGACAGCTAGCCTTCTACGAGCAGTACTTC. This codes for CAWRGQLAFYEQYF.

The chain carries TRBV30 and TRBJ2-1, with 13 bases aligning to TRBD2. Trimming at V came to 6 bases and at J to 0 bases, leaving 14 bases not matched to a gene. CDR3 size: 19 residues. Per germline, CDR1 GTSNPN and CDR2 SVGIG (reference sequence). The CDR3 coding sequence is TGTGCCTGCCCGATTCGGCGACTAGCGGGGGGCAGCTCCTACAATGAGCAGTTCTTC. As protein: CACPIRRLAGGSSYNEQFF. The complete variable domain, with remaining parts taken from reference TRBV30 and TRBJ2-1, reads SQTIHQWPATLVQPVGSPLSLECTVEGTSNPNLYWYRQAAGRGLQLLFYSVGIGQISSEVPQNLSASRPQDRQFILSSKKLLLSDSGFYLCACPIRRLAGGSSYNEQFFGPGTRLTVL.

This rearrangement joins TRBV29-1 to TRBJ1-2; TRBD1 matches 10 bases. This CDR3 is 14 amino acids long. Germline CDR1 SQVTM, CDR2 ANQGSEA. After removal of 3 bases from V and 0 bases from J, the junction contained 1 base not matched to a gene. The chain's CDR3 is CSVDGQGANYGYTF. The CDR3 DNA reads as TGCAGCGTTGACGGACAGGGGGCTAACTATGGCTACACCTTC.

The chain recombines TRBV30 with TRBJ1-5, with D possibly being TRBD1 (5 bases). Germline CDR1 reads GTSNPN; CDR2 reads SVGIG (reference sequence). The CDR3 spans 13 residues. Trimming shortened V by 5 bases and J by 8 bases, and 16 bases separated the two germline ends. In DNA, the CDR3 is TGTGCCTGGTCGACAGTAAAAAGGGAGCCCCAGCATTTT. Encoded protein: CAWSTVKREPQHF.